Presented here are 27 T cell receptor beta chains from one specimen sequenced in a study of T-cell memory formation after mild COVID-19. One entry per CDR3 protein results from TCRdb running MiXCR on the 5' RACE reads. Altogether roughly 190,000 distinct CDR3 sequences are present, around 25% being singletons, with the ten largest covering more than 9.5%. The sample consisted of PBMCs or a T cell subset sorted from them (not recorded which). These receptors were taken from an adult woman who had mild COVID-19 (a few samples of this study predate the infection). Cell type and time point are not known.

V gene TRBV29-1 combines with J gene TRBJ2-5, with 13 bases identical to TRBD2. The V gene end was trimmed by 6 bases and the J gene end by 1 base; junction bases not matched to a gene: 8. In germline, CDR1 is SQVTM, CDR2 ANQGSEA. The CDR3 has 16 amino acids. For the CDR3, the DNA is TGCAGCGTCGGGGGGACTAGCGGGAAAACCCAAGAGACCCAGTACTTC. This codes for CSVGGTSGKTQETQYF. Full variable domain (remainder filled in from reference TRBV29-1 and TRBJ2-5): SAVISQKPSRDICQRGTSLTIQCQVDSQVTMMFWYRQQPGQSLTLIATANQGSEATYESGFVIDKFPISRPNLTFSTLTVSNMSPEDSSIYLCSVGGTSGKTQETQYFGPGTRLLVL.

The V and J genes are TRBV21-1 and TRBJ2-5. TRBV21-1 corresponds to a pseudogene. This CDR3 has 12 residues. The CDR3 loop reads CASSKLNETQYF. The DNA of the CDR3 is TGTGCCAGCAGCAAACTAAACGAGACCCAGTACTTC.

The rearrangement links TRBV6-5 to TRBJ2-1; 11 bases fit TRBD2. The J segment lost 8 bases and the V segment lost 2 bases, leaving 5 bases of the junction unmatched. This CDR3 region has 15 residues. Germline CDR1 and CDR2: MNHEY and SVGAGI. CDR3 residues: CASSYQLAGVHEQFF. Here the CDR3 DNA reads TGTGCCAGCAGTTACCAACTAGCGGGAGTACATGAGCAGTTCTTC.

This clonotype has ten or more counts. The rearrangement links TRBV10-3 to TRBJ2-1; the match to TRBD2 covers 10 bases. The CDR3 loop spans 13 amino acids. CDR1 ENHRY and CDR2 SYGVKD come from the germline V gene. V lost 8 bases, J lost 6 bases, and 4 bases stayed unmatched. The CDR3 nucleotides read TGTGCCATCGCCCAGCGGGAGGGCAATGAGCAGTTCTTC. This sequence encodes CAIAQREGNEQFF.

This clonotype has only a few counts. This chain joins TRBV4-2 and TRBJ2-5; 12 bases match TRBD2. The CDR3 runs to 17 residues. V dropped 7 bases and J dropped 2; count of bases not matched to a gene: 11. Per the germline V gene, CDR1 is LGHNA and CDR2 is YNFKEQ. CDR3 coding DNA: TGTGCCAGCAAGCTGACTAGCGGGAGCGGAAGGCAAGAGACCCAGTACTTC. This gives the protein CASKLTSGSGRQETQYF.

The V and J genes are TRBV2 and TRBJ2-7; the D gene could be TRBD1 or TRBD2 (5 bases each). There are 16 residues in the CDR3. V lost 2 bases and J 6 bases, leaving 20 bases between the germline ends. Germline V gene data show CDR1 as SNHLY and CDR2 as FYNNEI. The CDR3: CASSELGTGSFGEQYF. Written as DNA, the CDR3 is TGTGCCAGCAGTGAATTAGGGACGGGGTCCTTCGGCGAGCAGTACTTC.

J is TRBJ1-4 and V is TRBV15; 8 bases line up with TRBD1. Trimming removed 6 bases from V and 5 bases from J; junction bases left unmatched: 5. CDR3 length equals 14 residues. The V gene's germline CDR1 is LNHNV and CDR2 YYDKDF (reference sequence). The chain's CDR3 is CATSPGQENEKLFF. CDR3 nucleotides: TGTGCCACCAGTCCGGGACAGGAGAATGAAAAACTGTTTTTT.

The table lists this clonotype with a count of one. This rearrangement joins TRBV6-6 to TRBJ2-5; no firm D call. The CDR3 covers 13 residues. The ends were cut back, 5 bases at V and 2 bases at J, with 9 bases in the middle. Germline CDR1 and CDR2: MNHNY and SVGAGI (reference sequence). CDR3 sequence reads: CASSSTEQETQYF. CDR3 nucleotides: TGTGCCAGCAGTAGTACTGAACAAGAGACCCAGTACTTC.

The chain couples TRBV10-3 to TRBJ1-1, with a possible D match to TRBD1 (6 bases). The V end was cut by 3 bases, the J end by 7 bases, with 12 bases between. CDR3 size: 13 residues. Germline assignment: CDR1 ENHRY and CDR2 SYGVKD. The CDR3 is CAISDRDTDEAFF. CDR3 nucleotide sequence: TGTGCCATCAGTGACCGGGACACCGATGAAGCTTTCTTT.

The chain employs TRBV7-2 and TRBJ2-7, with a tentative D call TRBD1 (6 bases). Germline lookup yields CDR1 SGHTA and CDR2 FQGNSA. Trimming cost V 1 base and J 3 bases, with 10 bases left between them. This CDR3 comprises 14 residues. CDR3 residues: CASSLEGHGYEQYF. The DNA for the CDR3 is TGTGCCAGCAGCTTAGAGGGACACGGCTACGAGCAGTACTTC. Full variable domain (rest looked up from reference TRBV7-2 and TRBJ2-7): GAGVSQSPSNKVTEKGKDVELRCDPISGHTALYWYRQSLGQGLEFLIYFQGNSAPDKSGLPSDRFSAERTGGSVSTLTIQRTQQEDSAVYLCASSLEGHGYEQYFGPGTRLTVT.

The chain recombines TRBV20-1 with TRBJ2-5; 10 positions agree with TRBD2. CDR3 size: 15 residues. Germline V gene data show CDR1 as DFQATT and CDR2 as SNEGSKA (reference sequence). V lost 6 bases and J lost 7; bases outside the gene matches: 14. For the CDR3, the DNA is TGCAGTGCCCCAATAGCGGGGGGTTATGGGGGGACCCAGTACTTC. Protein product: CSAPIAGGYGGTQYF.

This clonotype came up many times. V is TRBV7-9 and J is TRBJ2-4; TRBD2 is a possible D gene (6 bases). The V end lost 8 bases, the J end lost 8 bases, and 28 bases lay between the germline ends. This CDR3 spans 17 amino acids. Germline V gene data show CDR1 as SEHNR and CDR2 as FQNEAQ (reference sequence). Here the CDR3 reads CASSRSGGPDVVDIQYF. CDR3 coding DNA: TGTGCCAGCTCGCGGAGCGGAGGGCCCGACGTTGTGGACATTCAGTACTTC.

The CDR3 reads CSVETGDNTEAFF. Here the CDR3 DNA reads TGCAGCGTTGAAACAGGGGATAACACTGAAGCTTTCTTT. The chain couples TRBV29-1 to TRBJ1-1; 7 bases map to TRBD1. CDR1 and CDR2 from the germline V gene are SQVTM and ANQGSEA. CDR3 length: 13 residues. The J segment lost 2 bases and the V segment lost 2 bases, leaving 2 bases of the junction unmatched.

This clonotype was observed a handful of times. The rearrangement uses TRBV7-9 and TRBJ2-1; D is ambiguous. The CDR3 is 13 amino acids. Germline V gene data show CDR1 as SEHNR and CDR2 as FQNEAQ (reference sequence). Trimming left V 1 base short and J 6 bases short, with 7 bases between. CDR3: CASSLGSGNEQFF. CDR3 nucleotide sequence: TGTGCCAGCAGCTTAGGGAGTGGCAATGAGCAGTTCTTC. Supplemented by reference TRBV7-9 and TRBJ2-1, the full variable domain reads DTGVSQNPRHKITKRGQNVTFRCDPISEHNRLYWYRQTLGQGPEFLTYFQNEAQLEKSRLLSDRFSAERPKGSFSTLEIQRTEQGDSAMYLCASSLGSGNEQFFGPGTRLTVL.

This clonotype was counted between two and nine times. This chain links TRBV20-1 with TRBJ2-5; the D gene is possibly TRBD2 (6 bases). Germline V CDR1 and CDR2: DFQATT, SNEGSKA (reference sequence). V lost 7 bases and J 5 bases, leaving 17 bases between the germline ends. The length of the CDR3 is 13 residues. The CDR3 protein is CSEKAERGETQYF. CDR3 in DNA: TGCAGTGAGAAAGCCGAACGGGGGGAGACCCAGTACTTC.

This clonotype was detected ten times or more. The chain recombines TRBV7-8 with TRBJ2-1, with 12 positions matching TRBD2. The J segment lost 4 bases and the V segment lost 4 bases, leaving 11 bases of the junction unmatched. Germline loops: CDR1 SGHVS, CDR2 FQNEAQ. The CDR3 spans 18 residues. The CDR3 spells CASSSGLAGQSLYNEQFF. CDR3 nucleotide sequence: TGTGCCAGCAGCTCGGGACTAGCGGGTCAGTCCCTATACAATGAGCAGTTCTTC.

The chain links TRBV5-1 to TRBJ2-7; TRBD1 might be the D (6 bases). The CDR3 is made up of 16 amino acids. The V gene's germline CDR1 is SGHRS and CDR2 YFSETQ. Trimming removed 3 bases from V and 1 base from J, with 17 bases in between. CDR3 sequence (DNA): TGCGCCAGCAGCTCGCGGGTAGAGGGGGATTCCTACGAGCAGTACTTC. Protein: CASSSRVEGDSYEQYF.

This clonotype was seen more than once but under ten times. This chain links TRBV15 with TRBJ2-7, with 7 nucleotides matching TRBD2. This CDR3 spans 16 amino acids. The trim removed 5 bases at V and 1 base at J, leaving 11 bases unmatched. CDR1 is LNHNV and CDR2 is YYDKDF in the germline V gene (reference sequence). The CDR3 sequence: CATSEVWPSGSYEQYF. CDR3 coding DNA: TGTGCCACCAGCGAGGTATGGCCTAGCGGTTCCTACGAGCAGTACTTC.

This clonotype was counted a few times. The rearrangement uses TRBV25-1 and TRBJ2-5, with a weak D call TRBD2 (6 bases). This CDR3 comprises 12 residues. Per germline, CDR1 MGHDK and CDR2 SYGVNS. The V gene lost 8 bases and the J gene lost 0 bases, with 7 bases spanning the gap. The CDR3 protein is CASGDYQETQYF. The CDR3 nucleotides are TGTGCCAGCGGGGACTACCAAGAGACCCAGTACTTC.

The chain is built from TRBV5-1 and TRBJ2-4; possibly TRBD1 or TRBD2 for D (5 bases each). Germline assignment: CDR1 SGHRS and CDR2 YFSETQ. The length of the CDR3 is 14 residues. Trimming removed 0 bases at V and 7 bases at J, with 11 bases between. CDR3 in DNA: TGCGCCAGCAGCTTGGTGGGGGATCGGAACATTCAGTACTTC. Translated: CASSLVGDRNIQYF.

In its sample, this clonotype was seen a few times. The V call is TRBV5-1, the J call TRBJ2-5, with D maybe TRBD2 (6 bases). This CDR3 spans 14 amino acids. Germline V gene data show CDR1 as SGHRS and CDR2 as YFSETQ. V was trimmed by 4 bases and J by 5 bases, leaving 15 bases between them. The DNA for the CDR3 is TGCGCCAGCAGCATCGGGGGTGGGGAGGAGACCCAGTACTTC. The encoded protein is CASSIGGGEETQYF.

J is TRBJ2-2 and V is TRBV24-1, with 7 nucleotides matching TRBD1. Unmatched junction bases numbered 7, after V lost 3 bases and J lost 1 base. In germline, CDR1 is KGHDR, CDR2 SFDVKD. CDR3 length: 17 residues. CDR3 bases: TGTGCCACCAGTGATCCATTGGACAGGAAGAACACCGGGGAGCTGTTTTTT. Its translation: CATSDPLDRKNTGELFF.

This clonotype was found many times. Sequence at one end of the junction differs from germline and may be a read error. The rearrangement links TRBV7-7 to TRBJ2-1; 10 bases are a match to TRBD2. Germline CDR1 reads SSHAT; CDR2 reads FNYEAQ (reference sequence). The CDR3 consists of 14 residues. The CDR3 bases are TGTGCTAGCAGCCCTAGCGGGAGCTACAATGAGCAGTTCTTC. Translated, it gives CASSPSGSYNEQFF.

This clonotype was counted only a few times. This chain uses TRBV6-5 with TRBJ1-1; tentative D call: TRBD1 (5 bases). This CDR3 contains 15 residues. The ends were cut back, 0 bases at V and 1 base at J, with 9 bases in the middle. The germline CDR1 and CDR2 sequences are MNHEY and SVGAGI. CDR3 region: CASSYSGRQNTEAFF. In DNA, the CDR3 is TGTGCCAGCAGTTACTCGGGACGGCAGAACACTGAAGCTTTCTTT.

The chain uses TRBV24-1 and TRBJ2-7; 7 bases map to TRBD1. Germline CDR1 and CDR2: KGHDR and SFDVKD. After removal of 2 bases from V and 4 bases from J, the junction contained 7 bases not matched to a gene. The CDR3 runs to 15 residues. The CDR3, as DNA: TGTGCCACCAGTGATTCCCGACAGGGAAGTTACGAGCAGTACTTC. Amino acid sequence: CATSDSRQGSYEQYF.

This clonotype was counted between two and nine times. The V gene is TRBV12-3 or TRBV12-4, the J gene TRBJ2-5; D remains ambiguous. The V and J ends lost 3 bases and 4 bases respectively, with 9 bases between them. This CDR3 contains 13 residues. Written as DNA, the CDR3 is TGTGCCAGCAGTTTCCCCCCGGGAGAGACCCAGTACTTC. Translation: CASSFPPGETQYF.

This clonotype occurred a few times. CDR3 DNA sequence: TGTGCCAGCAGCTTAGGCGGGGGCCTGAAAAACATTCAGTACTTC. Translating it yields CASSLGGGLKNIQYF. J is TRBJ2-4 and V is TRBV7-2, with D maybe TRBD2 (7 bases). CDR3 size: 15 residues. Trimming took off 1 base at V and 4 bases at J, with 11 bases between the two ends. Germline V gene sequence: CDR1 SGHTA, CDR2 FQGNSA.